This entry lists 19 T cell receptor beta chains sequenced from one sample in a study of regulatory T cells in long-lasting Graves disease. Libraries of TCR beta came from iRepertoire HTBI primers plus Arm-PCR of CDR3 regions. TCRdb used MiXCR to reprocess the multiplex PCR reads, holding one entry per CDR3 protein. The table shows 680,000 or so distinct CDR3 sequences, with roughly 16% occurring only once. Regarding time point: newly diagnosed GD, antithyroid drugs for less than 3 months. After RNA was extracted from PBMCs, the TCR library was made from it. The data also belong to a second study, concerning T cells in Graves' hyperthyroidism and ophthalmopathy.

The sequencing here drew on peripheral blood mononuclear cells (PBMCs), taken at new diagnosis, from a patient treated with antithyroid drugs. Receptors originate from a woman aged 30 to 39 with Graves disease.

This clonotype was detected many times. CDR3 loop: CSALTSGRINTGELFF. The CDR3 DNA sequence: TGCAGTGCCCTGACTAGCGGGAGGATAAACACCGGGGAGCTGTTTTTT. The chain employs TRBV20-1 and TRBJ2-2; 13 positions match TRBD2. CDR1 and CDR2 from the germline V gene are DFQATT and SNEGSKA (reference sequence). This CDR3 spans 16 amino acids. Trimming took 6 bases from V and 2 from J; bases not matched to a gene: 6.

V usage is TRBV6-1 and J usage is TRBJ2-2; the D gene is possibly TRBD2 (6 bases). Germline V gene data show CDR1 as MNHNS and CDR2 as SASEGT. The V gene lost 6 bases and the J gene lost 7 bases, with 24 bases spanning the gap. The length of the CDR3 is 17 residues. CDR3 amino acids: CASRPPMGGRSFGELFF. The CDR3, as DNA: TGTGCCAGCAGGCCCCCCATGGGGGGTAGATCTTTCGGGGAGCTGTTTTTT.

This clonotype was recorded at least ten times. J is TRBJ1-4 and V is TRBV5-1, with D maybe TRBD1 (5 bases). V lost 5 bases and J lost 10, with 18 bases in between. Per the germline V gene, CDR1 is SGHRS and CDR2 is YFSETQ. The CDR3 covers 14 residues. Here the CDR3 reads CASSHETGGGKLFF. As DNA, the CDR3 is TGCGCCAGCAGTCACGAAACGGGGGGAGGAAAACTGTTTTTT.

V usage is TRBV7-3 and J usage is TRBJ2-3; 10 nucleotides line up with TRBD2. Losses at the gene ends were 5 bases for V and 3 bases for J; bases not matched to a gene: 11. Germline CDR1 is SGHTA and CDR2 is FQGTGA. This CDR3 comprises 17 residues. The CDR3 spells CASSELAGGVETDTQYF. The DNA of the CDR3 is TGTGCCAGCAGCGAATTAGCGGGAGGTGTGGAGACAGATACGCAGTATTTT.

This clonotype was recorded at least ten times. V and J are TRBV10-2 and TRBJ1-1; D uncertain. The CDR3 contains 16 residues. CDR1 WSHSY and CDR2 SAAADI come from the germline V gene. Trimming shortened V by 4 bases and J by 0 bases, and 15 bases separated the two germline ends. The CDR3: CASSGGSQTMNTEAFF. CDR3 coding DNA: TGCGCCAGCAGTGGTGGCAGCCAAACTATGAACACTGAAGCTTTCTTT.

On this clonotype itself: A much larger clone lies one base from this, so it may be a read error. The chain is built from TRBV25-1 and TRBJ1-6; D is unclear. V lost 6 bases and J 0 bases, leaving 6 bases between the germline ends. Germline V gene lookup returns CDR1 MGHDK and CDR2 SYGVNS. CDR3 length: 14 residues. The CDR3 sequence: CASRESSYNSPLHF. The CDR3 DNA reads TGTGCCAGCAGGGAGAGCTCCTATAATTCACCCCTCCACTTT.

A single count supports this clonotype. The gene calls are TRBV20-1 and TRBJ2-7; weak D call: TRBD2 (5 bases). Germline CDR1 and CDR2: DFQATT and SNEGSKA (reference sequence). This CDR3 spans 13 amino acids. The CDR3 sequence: CSTADPSSYEQYF. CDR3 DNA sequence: TGCAGCACAGCGGATCCAAGCTCCTACGAGCAGTACTTC.

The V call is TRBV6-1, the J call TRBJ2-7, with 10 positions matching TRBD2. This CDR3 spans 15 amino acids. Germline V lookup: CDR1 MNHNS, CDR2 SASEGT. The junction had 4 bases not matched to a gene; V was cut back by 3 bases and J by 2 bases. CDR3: CASSEGTSATYEQYF. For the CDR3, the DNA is TGTGCCAGCAGTGAGGGGACTAGCGCTACCTACGAGCAGTACTTC.

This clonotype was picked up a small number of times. CDR3 protein: CSASPGGSGNTIYF. The CDR3 nucleotides are TGCAGTGCTAGCCCTGGGGGCTCTGGAAACACCATATATTTT. This chain links TRBV20-1 with TRBJ1-3; D possibly corresponds to TRBD1 (5 bases). V lost 3 bases, J lost 0 bases, and 9 bases lay in between. The CDR3 covers 14 residues. CDR1 is DFQATT, CDR2 SNEGSKA, per germline (reference sequence).

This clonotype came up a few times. CDR3 sequence: CAWRDNSNQPQHF. The CDR3 DNA follows: TGTGCCTGGAGGGATAATAGCAATCAGCCCCAGCATTTT. The chain joins TRBV30 to TRBJ1-5; D gene uncertain. Germline lookup yields CDR1 GTSNPN and CDR2 SVGIG (reference sequence). The CDR3 sequence is 13 residues long. V shed 3 bases and J shed 0 bases, with 6 bases lying between them.

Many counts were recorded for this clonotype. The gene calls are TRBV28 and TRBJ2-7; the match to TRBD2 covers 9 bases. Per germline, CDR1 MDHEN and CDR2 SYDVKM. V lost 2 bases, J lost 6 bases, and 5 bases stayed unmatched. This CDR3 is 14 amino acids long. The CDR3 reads CASSLLSGSSEQYF. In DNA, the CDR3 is TGTGCCAGCAGTTTACTTAGCGGGAGCTCCGAGCAGTACTTC. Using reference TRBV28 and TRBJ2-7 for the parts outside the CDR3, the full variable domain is DVKVTQSSRYLVKRTGEKVFLECVQDMDHENMFWYRQDPGLGLRLIYFSYDVKMKEKGDIPEGYSVSREKKERFSLILESASTNQTSMYLCASSLLSGSSEQYFGPGTRLTVT.

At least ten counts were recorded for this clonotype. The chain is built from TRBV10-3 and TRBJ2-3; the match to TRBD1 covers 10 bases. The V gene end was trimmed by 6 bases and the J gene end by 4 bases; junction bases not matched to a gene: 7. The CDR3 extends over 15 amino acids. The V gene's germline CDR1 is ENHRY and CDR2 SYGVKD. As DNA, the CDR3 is TGTGCCATCAGCCGAGACAGGGGGCAAGCAGATACGCAGTATTTT. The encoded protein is CAISRDRGQADTQYF.

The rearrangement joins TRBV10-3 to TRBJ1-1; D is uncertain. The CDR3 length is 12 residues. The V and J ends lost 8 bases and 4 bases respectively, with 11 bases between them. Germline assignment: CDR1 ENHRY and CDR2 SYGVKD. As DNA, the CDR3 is TGTGCCATCTCGTTTGGTAGCACTGAAGCTTTCTTT. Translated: CAISFGSTEAFF.

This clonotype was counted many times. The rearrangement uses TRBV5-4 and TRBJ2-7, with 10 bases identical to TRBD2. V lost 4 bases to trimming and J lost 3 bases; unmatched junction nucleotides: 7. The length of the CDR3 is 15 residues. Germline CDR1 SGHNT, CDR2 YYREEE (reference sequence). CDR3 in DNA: TGTGCCAGCAGCGGCGGACTAGCGGAAAGCTACGAGCAGTACTTC. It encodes CASSGGLAESYEQYF.

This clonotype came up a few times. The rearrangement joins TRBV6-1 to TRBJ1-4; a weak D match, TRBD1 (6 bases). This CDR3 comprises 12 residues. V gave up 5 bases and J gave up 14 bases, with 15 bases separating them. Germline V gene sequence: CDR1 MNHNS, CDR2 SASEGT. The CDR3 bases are TGTGCCAGCAGTCACGGGGGACAAGGGCTGTTTTTT. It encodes CASSHGGQGLFF.

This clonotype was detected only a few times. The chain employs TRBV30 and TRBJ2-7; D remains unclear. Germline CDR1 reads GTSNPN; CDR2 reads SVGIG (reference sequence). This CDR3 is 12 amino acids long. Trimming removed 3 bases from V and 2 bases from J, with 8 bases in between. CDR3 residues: CAWRRQTYEQYF. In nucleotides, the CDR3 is TGTGCCTGGAGAAGGCAGACCTACGAGCAGTACTTC.

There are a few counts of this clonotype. Written as DNA, the CDR3 is TGTGCCACCAGCCCGCGGTCTCTGGGCACCGGGGAGCTGTTTTTT. It encodes CATSPRSLGTGELFF. The chain combines TRBV15 with TRBJ2-2; D not resolved. CDR3 size: 15 residues. Trimming removed 5 bases at V and 4 bases at J, with 14 bases between. Germline V gene lookup returns CDR1 LNHNV and CDR2 YYDKDF (reference sequence).

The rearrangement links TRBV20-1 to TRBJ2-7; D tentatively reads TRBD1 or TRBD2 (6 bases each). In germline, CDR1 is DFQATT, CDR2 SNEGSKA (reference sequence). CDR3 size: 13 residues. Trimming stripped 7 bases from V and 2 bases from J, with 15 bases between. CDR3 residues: CSGLKGGTYEQYF. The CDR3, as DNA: TGCAGTGGTCTAAAGGGGGGTACCTACGAGCAGTACTTC.

CDR3 loop: CASSYYGLNSPLHF. The CDR3 region has the DNA TGTGCCAGCAGTTATTACGGGCTTAATTCACCCCTCCACTTT. The V call is TRBV6-2 or TRBV6-3, the J call TRBJ1-6; D not resolved. V shed 3 bases and J shed 6 bases, with 9 bases lying between them. Germline CDR1 MNHEY, CDR2 SVGEGT. The CDR3 has 14 amino acids.